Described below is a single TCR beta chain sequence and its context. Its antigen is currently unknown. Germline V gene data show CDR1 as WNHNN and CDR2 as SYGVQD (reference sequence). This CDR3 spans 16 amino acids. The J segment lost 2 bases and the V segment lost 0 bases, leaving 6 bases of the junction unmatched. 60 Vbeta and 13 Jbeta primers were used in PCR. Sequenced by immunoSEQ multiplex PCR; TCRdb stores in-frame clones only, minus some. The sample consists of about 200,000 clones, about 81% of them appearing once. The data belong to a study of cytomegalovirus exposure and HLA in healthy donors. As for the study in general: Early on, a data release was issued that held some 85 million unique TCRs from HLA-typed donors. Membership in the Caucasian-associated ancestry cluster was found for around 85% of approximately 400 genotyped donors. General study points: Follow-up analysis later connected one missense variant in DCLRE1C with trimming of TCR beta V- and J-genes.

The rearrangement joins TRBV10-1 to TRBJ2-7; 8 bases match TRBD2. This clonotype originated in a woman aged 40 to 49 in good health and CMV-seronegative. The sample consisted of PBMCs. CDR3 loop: CASSESWTSSPYEQYF. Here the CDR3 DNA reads TGCGCCAGCAGTGAGTCCTGGACTAGCTCTCCCTACGAGCAGTACTTC.